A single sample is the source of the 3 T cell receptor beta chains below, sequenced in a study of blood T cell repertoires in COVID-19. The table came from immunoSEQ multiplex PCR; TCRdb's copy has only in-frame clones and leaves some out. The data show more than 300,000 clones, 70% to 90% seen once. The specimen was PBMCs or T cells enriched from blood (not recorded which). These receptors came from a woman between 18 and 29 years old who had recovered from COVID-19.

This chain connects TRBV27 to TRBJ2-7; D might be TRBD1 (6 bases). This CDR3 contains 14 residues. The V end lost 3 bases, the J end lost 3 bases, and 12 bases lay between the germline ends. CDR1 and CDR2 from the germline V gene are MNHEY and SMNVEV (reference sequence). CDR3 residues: CASSFGPQGYEQYF. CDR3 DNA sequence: TGTGCCAGCAGTTTCGGTCCACAGGGCTACGAGCAGTACTTC.

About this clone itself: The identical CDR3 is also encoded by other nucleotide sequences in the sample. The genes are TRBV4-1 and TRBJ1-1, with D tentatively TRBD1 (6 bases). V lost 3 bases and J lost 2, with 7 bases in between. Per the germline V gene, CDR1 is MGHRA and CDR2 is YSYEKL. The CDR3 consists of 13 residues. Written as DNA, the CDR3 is TGCGCCAGCAGCCAGGGGGCAAACACTGAAGCTTTCTTT. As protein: CASSQGANTEAFF.

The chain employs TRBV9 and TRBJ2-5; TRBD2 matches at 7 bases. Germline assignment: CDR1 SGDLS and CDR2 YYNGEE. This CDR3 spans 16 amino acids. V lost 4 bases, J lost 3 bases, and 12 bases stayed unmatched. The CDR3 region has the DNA TGTGCCAGCAGCCTCAATGTCGCCGGGACTAAAGAGACCCAGTACTTC. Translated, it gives CASSLNVAGTKETQYF.